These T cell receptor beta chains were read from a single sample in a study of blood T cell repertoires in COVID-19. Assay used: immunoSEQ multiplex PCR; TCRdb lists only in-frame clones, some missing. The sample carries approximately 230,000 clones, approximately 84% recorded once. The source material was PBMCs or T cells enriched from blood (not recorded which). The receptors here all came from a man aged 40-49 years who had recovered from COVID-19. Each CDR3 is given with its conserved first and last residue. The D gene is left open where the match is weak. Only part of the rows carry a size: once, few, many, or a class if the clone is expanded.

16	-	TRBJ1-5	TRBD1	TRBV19	CASKRGGRGHDQPQHF	TGTGCCAGTAAAAGAGGCGGCAGGGGGCATGATCAGCCCCAGCATTTT
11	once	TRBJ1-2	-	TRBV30	CAWSISYGYTF	TGTGCCTGGAGTATTAGCTATGGCTACACCTTC
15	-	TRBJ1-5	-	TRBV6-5	CASSSSGGLNQPQHF	TGTGCCAGCAGTAGCTCTGGGGGGTTGAATCAGCCCCAGCATTTT
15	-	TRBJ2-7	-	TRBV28	CASILGGLAGGEQYF	-
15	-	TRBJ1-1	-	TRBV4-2	CASSRPDTMNTEAFF	TGTGCCAGCAGCCGTCCAGACACCATGAACACTGAAGCTTTCTTT
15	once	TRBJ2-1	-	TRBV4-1	CASSQVPLELNEQFF	TGCGCCAGCAGCCAAGTGCCGCTAGAATTAAATGAGCAGTTCTTC
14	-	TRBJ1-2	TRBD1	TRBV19	CASSSLTGQSGYTF	TGTGCCAGTAGTAGTCTGACAGGGCAGTCGGGCTACACCTTC
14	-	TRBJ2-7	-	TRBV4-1	CASSQAGGMNEQYF	TGCGCCAGCAGCCAAGCCGGCGGGATGAACGAGCAGTACTTC
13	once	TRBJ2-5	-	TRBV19	CASSRTAWETQYF	TGTGCCAGTAGTAGGACAGCGTGGGAGACCCAGTACTTC
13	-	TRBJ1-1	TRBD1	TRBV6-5	CASSYGQGTEAFF	TGTGCCAGCAGTTACGGACAGGGCACTGAAGCTTTCTTT
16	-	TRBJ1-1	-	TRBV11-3	CASSLGTPGKWPEAFF	TGTGCCAGCAGCTTAGGGACTCCGGGCAAATGGCCTGAAGCTTTCTTT
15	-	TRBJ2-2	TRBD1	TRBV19	CASSIVPQGAGELFF	TGTGCCAGTAGTATAGTCCCCCAGGGGGCCGGGGAGCTGTTTTTT
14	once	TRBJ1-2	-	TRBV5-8	CASSFGDIADGYTF	TGTGCCAGCAGCTTCGGGGACATAGCCGATGGCTACACCTTC
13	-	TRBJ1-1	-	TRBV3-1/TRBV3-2	CASSHTGGAEAFF	TGTGCCAGCAGCCACACAGGTGGGGCTGAAGCTTTCTTT
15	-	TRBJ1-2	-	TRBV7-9	CASSLERWQGSGYTF	TGTGCCAGCAGCTTAGAGAGGTGGCAGGGCAGTGGCTACACCTTC
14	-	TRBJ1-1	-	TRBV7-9	CASSIRASNTEAFF	TGTGCCAGCAGCATAAGAGCCTCGAACACTGAAGCTTTCTTT
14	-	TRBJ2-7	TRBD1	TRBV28	CASRPGTVRREQYF	TGTGCCAGCAGACCGGGGACAGTTCGTAGAGAGCAGTACTTC
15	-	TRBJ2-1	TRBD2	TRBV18	CASSPSLAGANEQFF	TGTGCCAGCTCACCAAGCCTAGCGGGGGCGAATGAGCAGTTCTTC
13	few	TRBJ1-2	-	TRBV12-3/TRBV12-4	CASTPGGGGSYTF	TGTGCCAGCACCCCGGGGGGGGGTGGTAGCTACACCTTC
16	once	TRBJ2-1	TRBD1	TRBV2	CASSEADRGVYNEQFF	TGTGCCAGCAGTGAAGCGGACAGGGGAGTGTACAATGAGCAGTTCTTC
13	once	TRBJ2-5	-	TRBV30	CAWASDSQETQYF	TGTGCCTGGGCTAGTGACAGCCAAGAGACCCAGTACTTC
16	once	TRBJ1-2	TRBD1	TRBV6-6	CASSPIPGTVNYGYTF	TGTGCCAGCAGTCCAATCCCCGGGACAGTTAACTATGGCTACACCTTC
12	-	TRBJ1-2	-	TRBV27	CASSFTGTGYTF	TGTGCCAGCAGTTTCACAGGGACTGGCTACACCTTC
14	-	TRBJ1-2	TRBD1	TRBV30	CAWSDRGTYAGYTF	TGTGCCTGGAGCGACAGGGGAACCTATGCCGGCTACACCTTC
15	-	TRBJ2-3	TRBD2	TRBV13	CASRPTSGSKDTQYF	TGTGCCAGCAGGCCTACTAGCGGGAGTAAAGATACGCAGTATTTT
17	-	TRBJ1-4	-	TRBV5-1	CASSFRTDHATNEKLFF	TGCGCCAGCAGCTTCCGGACAGACCATGCAACTAATGAAAAACTGTTTTTT
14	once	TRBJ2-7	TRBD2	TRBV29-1	CSVYSGGVTYEQYF	TGCAGCGTTTATAGCGGGGGGGTTACCTACGAGCAGTACTTC
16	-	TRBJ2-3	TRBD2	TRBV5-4	CASTGTSGGGPDTQYF	TGTGCCAGCACCGGGACTAGCGGGGGGGGTCCAGATACGCAGTATTTT
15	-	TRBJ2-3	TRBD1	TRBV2	CASRFDRGMTDTQYF	TGTGCCAGCAGGTTCGACAGGGGAATGACAGATACGCAGTATTTT